This T cell receptor (beta chain) was found in a study of radiotherapy plus CTLA-4 blockade in lung cancer. Study findings and constraints: Early blood T cell clone changes and increased post-radiation serum interferon-beta were reportedly the strongest response predictors.

Sequencing used immunoSEQ multiplex PCR; TCRdb keeps in-frame clones, though not all of them. The repertoire includes 35,000 to 45,000 clones, about 70% of them detected once, and 20% to 25% sits in the top ten. CDR1 is SGHDT, CDR2 YYEEEE, per germline. The CDR3 consists of 15 residues. Trimming took 4 bases from V and 9 from J, leaving 20 bases between them. As for this clone: Its target is unknown. Other DNA sequences in this specimen translate into the identical CDR3.

This TCR derives from a human donor with non-small cell lung cancer who had a partial response to radiotherapy plus ipilimumab. The sample was peripheral blood, taken from a patient treated with radiotherapy plus ipilimumab. The chain joins TRBV5-6 to TRBJ2-1; a weak D match, TRBD2 (5 bases). This chain's CDR3 is CASSPAPEAPPEQFF. Written as DNA, the CDR3 is TGTGCCAGCAGCCCAGCCCCGGAGGCCCCCCCTGAGCAGTTCTTC. Combining the CDR3 with reference TRBV5-6 and TRBJ2-1 gives the whole variable domain DAGVTQSPTHLIKTRGQQVTLRCSPKSGHDTVSWYQQALGQGPQFIFQYYEEEERQRGNFPDRFSGHQFPNYSSELNVNALLLGDSALYLCASSPAPEAPPEQFFGPGTRLTVL.